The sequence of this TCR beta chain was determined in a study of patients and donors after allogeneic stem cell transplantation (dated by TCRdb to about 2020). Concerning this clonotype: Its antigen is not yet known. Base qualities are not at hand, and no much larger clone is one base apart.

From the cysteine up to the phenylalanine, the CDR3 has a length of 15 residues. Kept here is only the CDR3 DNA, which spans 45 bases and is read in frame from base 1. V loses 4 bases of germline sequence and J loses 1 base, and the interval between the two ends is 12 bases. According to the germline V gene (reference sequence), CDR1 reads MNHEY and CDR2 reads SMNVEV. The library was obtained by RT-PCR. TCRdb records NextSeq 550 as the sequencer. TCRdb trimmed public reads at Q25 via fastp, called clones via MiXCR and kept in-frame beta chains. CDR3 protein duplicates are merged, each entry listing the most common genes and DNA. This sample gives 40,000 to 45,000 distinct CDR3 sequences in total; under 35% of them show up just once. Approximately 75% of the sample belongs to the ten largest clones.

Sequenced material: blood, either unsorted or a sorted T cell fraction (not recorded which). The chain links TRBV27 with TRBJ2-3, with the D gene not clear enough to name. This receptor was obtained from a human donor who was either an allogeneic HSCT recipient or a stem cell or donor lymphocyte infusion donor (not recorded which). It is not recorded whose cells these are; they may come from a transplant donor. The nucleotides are TGTGCCAGCAGTTCGATACTTCTAGGCACAGATACGCAGTATTTT. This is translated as CASSSILLGTDTQYF.